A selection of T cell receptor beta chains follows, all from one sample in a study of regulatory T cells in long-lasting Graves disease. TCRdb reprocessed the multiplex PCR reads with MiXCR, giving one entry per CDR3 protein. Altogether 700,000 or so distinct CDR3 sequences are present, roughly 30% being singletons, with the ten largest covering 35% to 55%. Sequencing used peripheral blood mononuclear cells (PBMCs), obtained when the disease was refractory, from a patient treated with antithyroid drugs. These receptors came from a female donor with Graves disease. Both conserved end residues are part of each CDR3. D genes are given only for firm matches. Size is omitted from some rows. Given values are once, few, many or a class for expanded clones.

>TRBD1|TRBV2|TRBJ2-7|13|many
CASRGQGYYEQYF
TGTGCCAGCAGGGGACAGGGGTATTACGAGCAGTACTTC
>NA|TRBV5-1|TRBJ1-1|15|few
CASRGRGDMNTEAFF
TGCGCCAGCAGGGGTCGTGGAGATATGAACACTGAAGCTTTCTTT
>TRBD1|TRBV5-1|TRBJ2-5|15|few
CASSIGTGGGETQYF
TGCGCCAGCAGCATAGGGACAGGGGGCGGAGAGACCCAGTACTTC
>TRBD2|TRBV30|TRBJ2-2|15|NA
CARLAGVANTGELFF
TGTGCCAGACTAGCGGGGGTGGCGAACACCGGGGAGCTGTTTTTT
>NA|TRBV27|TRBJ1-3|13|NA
CALEADFANTIYF
TGTGCCCTCGAAGCAGACTTTGCAAACACCATATATTTT
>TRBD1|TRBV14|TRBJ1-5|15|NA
CASSQGGTGSQPQHF
TGTGCCAGCAGCCAAGGTGGGACAGGGAGTCAGCCCCAGCATTTT
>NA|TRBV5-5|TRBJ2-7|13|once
CASSTTGFYEQYF
TGTGCCAGCAGCACGACAGGTTTCTACGAGCAGTACTTC
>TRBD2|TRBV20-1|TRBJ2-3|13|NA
CSARAGGVDTQYF
TGCAGTGCTAGAGCGGGAGGAGTAGATACGCAGTATTTT
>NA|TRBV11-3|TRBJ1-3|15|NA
CASSPDGAGGNTIYF
TGTGCCAGCAGCCCAGACGGGGCGGGTGGAAACACCATATATTTT
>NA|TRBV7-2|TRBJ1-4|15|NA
CASSGLPGADEKLFF
TGTGCCAGCAGCGGCCTCCCCGGGGCGGATGAAAAACTGTTTTTT
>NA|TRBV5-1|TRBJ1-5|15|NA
CASRGGADSNQPQHF
TGCGCCAGCAGGGGGGGGGCAGATAGCAATCAGCCCCAGCATTTT
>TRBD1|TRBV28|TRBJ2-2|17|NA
CASSSPRRQGWAGELFF
TGTGCCAGCAGTTCCCCACGCCGACAGGGATGGGCCGGGGAGCTGTTTTTT
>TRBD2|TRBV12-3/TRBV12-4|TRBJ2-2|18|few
CASSHGGRGGPHIGELFF
TGTGCCAGCAGTCACGGCGGGCGGGGAGGGCCCCATATCGGGGAGCTGTTTTTT
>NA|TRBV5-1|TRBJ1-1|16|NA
CASSLELAGLNTEAFF
TGCGCCAGCAGCTTGGAGTTAGCAGGCTTAAACACTGAAGCTTTCTTT
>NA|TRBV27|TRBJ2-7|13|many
CASSLATTYEQYF
TGTGCCAGCAGTTTAGCCACGACCTACGAGCAGTACTTC
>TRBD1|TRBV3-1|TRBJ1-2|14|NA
CASSLSGGNTGYTF
TGTGCCAGCAGCCTTTCAGGGGGCAATACGGGCTACACCTTC
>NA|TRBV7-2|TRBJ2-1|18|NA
CASSLTSRDLVSYNEQFF
TGTGCCAGCAGTTTAACCTCCCGGGACTTAGTCTCCTACAATGAGCAGTTCTTC
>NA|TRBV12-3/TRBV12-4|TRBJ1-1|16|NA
CASSSWAGGRLTEAFF
TGTGCCAGCAGCTCTTGGGCGGGGGGGCGCTTGACTGAAGCTTTCTTT
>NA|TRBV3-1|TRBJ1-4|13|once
CASSQDSLLGLFF
TGTGCCAGCAGCCAAGATTCCCTTTTAGGGCTGTTTTTT
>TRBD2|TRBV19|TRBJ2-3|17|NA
CASSMGTSGVSTDTQYF
TGTGCCAGTAGTATGGGGACTAGCGGAGTTAGCACAGATACGCAGTATTTT
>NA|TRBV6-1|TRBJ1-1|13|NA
CASNGPSITEAFF
TGTGCCAGCAATGGACCCTCTATCACTGAAGCTTTCTTT
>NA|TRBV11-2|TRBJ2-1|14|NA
CASSFWEGANEQFF
TGTGCCAGCAGCTTTTGGGAGGGGGCAAATGAGCAGTTCTTC
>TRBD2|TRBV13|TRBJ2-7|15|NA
CASSILAGDAYEQYF
TGTGCCAGCAGCATACTAGCGGGAGACGCCTACGAGCAGTACTTC
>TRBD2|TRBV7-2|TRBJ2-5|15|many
CASSWTSNPQETQYF
TGTGCCAGCAGCTGGACTAGCAATCCCCAAGAGACCCAGTACTTC
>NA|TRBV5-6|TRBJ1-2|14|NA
CASSFGPADYGYTF
TGTGCCAGCAGCTTTGGCCCAGCCGACTATGGCTACACCTTC
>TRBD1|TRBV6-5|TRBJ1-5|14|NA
CAGSYSTGGQPQHF
TGTGCCGGCAGTTACTCGACAGGGGGCCAGCCCCAGCATTTT
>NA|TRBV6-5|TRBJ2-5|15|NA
CASSYSGPPQETQYF
TGTGCCAGCAGTTACTCGGGCCCTCCCCAAGAGACCCAGTACTTC
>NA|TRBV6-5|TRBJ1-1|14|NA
CASSYEGLNTEAFF
TGTGCCAGCAGTTACGAGGGGTTGAACACTGAAGCTTTCTTT
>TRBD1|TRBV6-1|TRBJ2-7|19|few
CASSIPGQGSERVGYEQYF
TGTGCCAGCAGTATACCGGGACAGGGAAGTGAGCGGGTGGGATACGAGCAGTACTTC
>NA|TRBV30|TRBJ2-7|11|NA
CAWEVAYEQYF
TGTGCCTGGGAGGTGGCCTACGAGCAGTACTTC
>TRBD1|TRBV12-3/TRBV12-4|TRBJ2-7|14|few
CASSPGTGGIEQYF
TGTGCCAGCAGTCCCGGGACAGGGGGTATCGAGCAGTACTTC
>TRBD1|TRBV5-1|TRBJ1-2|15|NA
CASSTRPGQGDGYTF
TGCGCCAGCAGCACGCGCCCTGGACAGGGGGATGGCTACACCTTC
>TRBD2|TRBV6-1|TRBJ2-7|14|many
CASIEREGRYEQYF
TGTGCCAGCATCGAGCGGGAGGGCAGGTACGAGCAGTACTTC
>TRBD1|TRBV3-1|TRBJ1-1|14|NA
CASSQPQGGTEAFF
TGTGCCAGCAGCCAACCCCAGGGGGGCACTGAAGCTTTCTTT
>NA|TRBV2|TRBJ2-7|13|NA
CASTTPGRYEQYF
TGTGCCAGCACCACGCCGGGTAGGTACGAGCAGTACTTC
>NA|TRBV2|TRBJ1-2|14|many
CASSEAGGYYGYTF
TGTGCCAGCAGTGAAGCAGGAGGGTACTATGGCTACACCTTC
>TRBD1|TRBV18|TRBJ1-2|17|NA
CASSPLEGAVTNYGYTF
TGTGCCAGCTCACCGCTCGAGGGGGCCGTTACTAACTATGGCTACACCTTC
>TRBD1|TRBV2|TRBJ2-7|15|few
CASSEGFDRVYEQYF
TGTGCCAGCAGTGAAGGGTTCGACAGGGTCTACGAGCAGTACTTC
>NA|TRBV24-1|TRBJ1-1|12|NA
CATSGDGYEAFF
TGTGCCACCAGTGGGGACGGATACGAAGCTTTCTTT
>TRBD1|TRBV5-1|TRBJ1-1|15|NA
CASRPDRGQATEAFF
TGCGCCAGCAGACCGGACAGGGGGCAGGCCACTGAAGCTTTCTTT
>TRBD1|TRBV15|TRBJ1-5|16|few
CATSRARDRSNQPQHF
TGTGCCACCAGCAGAGCCCGGGACAGGAGCAATCAGCCCCAGCATTTT
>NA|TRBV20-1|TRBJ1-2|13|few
CSANFAGVGGYTF
TGCAGTGCTAACTTCGCCGGGGTGGGGGGCTACACCTTC
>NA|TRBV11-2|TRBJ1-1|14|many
CASSLRLMNTEAFF
TGTGCCAGCAGCCTCCGGTTGATGAACACTGAAGCTTTCTTT
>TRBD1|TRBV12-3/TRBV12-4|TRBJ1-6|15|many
CASSPGTGGDSPLHF
TGTGCCAGCAGCCCTGGGACAGGGGGAGATTCACCCCTCCACTTT
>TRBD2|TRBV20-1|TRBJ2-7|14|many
CSAQPGLAGYEQYF
TGCAGTGCTCAGCCGGGACTAGCAGGGTACGAGCAGTACTTC
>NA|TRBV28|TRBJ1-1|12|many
CASSLRSTEAFF
TGTGCCAGCAGCCTCCGCAGCACTGAAGCTTTCTTT
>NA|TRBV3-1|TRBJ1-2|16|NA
CASSQESRTANYGYTF
TGTGCCAGCAGCCAAGAATCTCGGACCGCAAACTATGGCTACACCTTC
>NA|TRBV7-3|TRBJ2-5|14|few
CASSLDGREGTQYF
TGTGCCAGCAGCTTGGACGGCCGCGAAGGGACCCAGTACTTC
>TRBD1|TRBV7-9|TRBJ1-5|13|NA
CASSPPAGQSQHF
TGTGCCAGCAGCCCCCCGGCGGGACAGTCCCAGCATTTT
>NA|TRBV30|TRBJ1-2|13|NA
CAWRPDRAGGYTF
TGTGCCTGGAGACCGGACAGAGCCGGTGGCTACACCTTC